The 29 T cell receptor beta chains in this list originate from one sample, sequenced in a study of cytomegalovirus exposure and HLA in healthy donors (TCRdb year 2017). Libraries were built with the immunoSEQ multiplex PCR assay. A mixture of 60 forward primers for TCR Vbeta segments and 13 reverse primers for TCR Jbeta segments was used in the multiplex PCR. This is the immuneACCESS table as TCRdb keeps it, with only in-frame sequences that have V and J called. A part of the clones is gone; compared with another copy, unresolved V genes explain less than half, and the rest is unexplained. For this sample there are approximately 180,000 clones; about four fifths appear just once. The biggest ten clones account for around 4.8% of the sample. Source material: PBMCs. Every receptor here comes from a girl aged 10 to 17 in good health and CMV-seropositive.

The chain recombines TRBV6-5 with TRBJ2-5; 10 nucleotides agree with TRBD2. V was pared by 5 bases and J by 1 base, with 1 base of the junction left unmatched. Germline V gene lookup returns CDR1 MNHEY and CDR2 SVGAGI. The CDR3 runs 14 residues. DNA for the CDR3: TGTGCCAGCAGTCGGACTAGCGGCCAAGAGACCCAGTACTTC. This translates into CASSRTSGQETQYF.

This chain links TRBV9 with TRBJ2-3, with D unclear. V lost 5 bases to trimming and J lost 7 bases, with 17 bases between them. This CDR3 is built from 14 residues. Germline CDR1 SGDLS, CDR2 YYNGEE. The chain's CDR3 is CASSPPGSAYTQYF. The CDR3 coding sequence is TGTGCCAGCAGTCCCCCTGGCAGTGCCTATACGCAGTATTTT.

The chain has TRBV6-5 and TRBJ2-3, with D possibly TRBD1 on 5 matching bases. Per germline, CDR1 MNHEY and CDR2 SVGAGI. Deletions cut 0 bases from V and 1 base from J, with 5 bases between. The CDR3 runs to 14 residues. The CDR3 region is CASSYSGGTDTQYF. Written as DNA, the CDR3 is TGTGCCAGCAGTTACTCAGGGGGCACAGATACGCAGTATTTT.

This clone was detected only once. The J gene is TRBJ1-3, the V gene TRBV6-5, with TRBD1 as a possible D gene (6 bases). Germline CDR1 and CDR2: MNHEY and SVGAGI. V was clipped by 5 bases and J by 0 bases, with 8 bases between them. The CDR3 contains 14 residues. CDR3 bases: TGTGCCAGCAGTACAGGGATCTCTGGAAACACCATATATTTT. Translating gives CASSTGISGNTIYF.

The chain couples TRBV5-1 to TRBJ1-6; 7 nucleotides match TRBD1. From germline, CDR1 is SGHRS and CDR2 YFSETQ. Unmatched junction bases numbered 7, after V lost 4 bases and J lost 9 bases. The CDR3 loop spans 14 amino acids. The CDR3 is CASSTTGPASPLHF. DNA of the CDR3: TGCGCCAGCAGCACGACAGGGCCGGCTTCACCCCTCCACTTT.

CDR3 amino acids: CASSEPSGLAGQPIYNEQFF. For the CDR3, the DNA is TGTGCCAGCAGTGAACCATCGGGACTAGCGGGGCAACCCATTTACAATGAGCAGTTCTTC. This chain joins TRBV6-1 and TRBJ2-1; 13 bases map to TRBD2. From germline, CDR1 is MNHNS and CDR2 SASEGT. V lost 2 bases, J lost 4 bases, and 14 bases stayed unmatched. This CDR3 is 20 amino acids long.

This chain connects TRBV11-2 to TRBJ2-1; D is possibly TRBD1 (5 bases). CDR1 and CDR2 from the germline V gene are SGHAT and FQNNGV. The CDR3 sequence is 15 residues long. V was cut by 3 bases and J by 0 bases, with 9 bases left in between. Here the CDR3 reads CASSLEGDSYNEQFF. The CDR3, as DNA: TGTGCCAGCAGCTTGGAAGGGGACTCCTACAATGAGCAGTTCTTC.

The chain's CDR3 is CASSIQQGQPQHF. The CDR3 DNA reads TGTGCCAGTAGTATCCAACAGGGTCAGCCCCAGCATTTT. This chain connects TRBV19 to TRBJ1-5; maybe TRBD1 (6 bases). Germline V gene sequence: CDR1 LNHDA, CDR2 SQIVND (reference sequence). The V and J ends lost 3 bases and 6 bases respectively, with 9 bases between them. CDR3 length: 13 residues. The whole variable domain, filled in from reference TRBV19 and TRBJ1-5, reads DGGITQSPKYLFRKEGQNVTLSCEQNLNHDAMYWYRQDPGQGLRLIYYSQIVNDFQKGDIAEGYSVSREKKESFPLTVTSAQKNPTAFYLCASSIQQGQPQHFGDGTRLSIL.

The chain combines TRBV6-6 with TRBJ1-1; D gene unclear. V was trimmed by 2 bases and J by 1 base, leaving 8 bases between them. The CDR3 is 14 amino acids. CDR1 MNHNY and CDR2 SVGAGI come from the germline V gene (reference sequence). This CDR3 is CASSYVSGNTEAFF. CDR3 coding DNA: TGTGCCAGCAGTTACGTGAGTGGGAACACTGAAGCTTTCTTT.

The rearrangement joins TRBV15 to TRBJ2-3; the D is unclear. CDR1 and CDR2 from the germline V gene are LNHNV and YYDKDF (reference sequence). V was shortened by 4 bases and J by 9 bases, with 11 bases between the two germline ends. The CDR3 length is 12 residues. Here the CDR3 reads CATSIDLETQYF. CDR3 bases: TGTGCCACCAGCATTGACCTGGAGACGCAGTATTTT.

J is TRBJ1-2 and V is TRBV5-1, with D maybe TRBD1 (6 bases). CDR3 length equals 13 residues. Deletions cut 0 bases from V and 7 bases from J, with 10 bases between. CDR1 SGHRS and CDR2 YFSETQ come from the germline V gene. CDR3: CASSLAGAGGYTF. The CDR3 DNA is TGCGCCAGCAGCTTGGCAGGGGCAGGTGGCTACACCTTC.

This chain joins TRBV11-3 and TRBJ1-4; 9 bases line up with TRBD1. Germline trimming cut 5 bases from V and 0 bases from J; bases unmatched to any gene: 10. Germline CDR1 SGHNT, CDR2 YENEEA. The CDR3 length is 18 residues. The CDR3 DNA reads as TGTGCCAGCAGCCCGATTTGGGACAGGGTTACAACTAATGAAAAACTGTTTTTT. This gives the protein CASSPIWDRVTTNEKLFF. Filled out from reference TRBV11-3 and TRBJ1-4, the complete variable domain reads EAGVVQSPRYKIIEKKQPVAFWCNPISGHNTLYWYLQNLGQGPELLIRYENEEAVDDSQLPKDRFSAERLKGVDSTLKIQPAELGDSAVYLCASSPIWDRVTTNEKLFFGSGTQLSVL.

V gene TRBV30 combines with J gene TRBJ1-1; D not certain. The CDR3 is 12 residues long. From germline, CDR1 is GTSNPN and CDR2 SVGIG (reference sequence). V was shortened by 4 bases and J by 3 bases, with 9 bases between the two germline ends. The CDR3 region is CAWNGVDTEAFF. The CDR3 nucleotides read TGTGCCTGGAACGGGGTGGACACTGAAGCTTTCTTT. The variable domain in full, with the rest retrieved from reference TRBV30 and TRBJ1-1, is SQTIHQWPATLVQPVGSPLSLECTVEGTSNPNLYWYRQAAGRGLQLLFYSVGIGQISSEVPQNLSASRPQDRQFILSSKKLLLSDSGFYLCAWNGVDTEAFFGQGTRLTVV.

This chain uses TRBV13 with TRBJ2-5; TRBD1 matches 8 bases. Germline lookup yields CDR1 PRHDT and CDR2 FYEKMQ (reference sequence). With V trimmed by 6 bases and J by 1 base, 7 bases remained unmatched. This CDR3 spans 15 amino acids. CDR3: CASRRQGKSQETQYF. The CDR3 bases are TGTGCCAGCAGGAGACAGGGGAAATCCCAAGAGACCCAGTACTTC.

The chain carries TRBV2 and TRBJ1-2; possibly TRBD1 for D (5 bases). The CDR3 contains 13 residues. Germline assignment: CDR1 SNHLY and CDR2 FYNNEI. V was cut by 9 bases and J by 0 bases, with 11 bases left in between. Here the CDR3 DNA reads TGTGCCAGTGACGGGGGGGCTAACTATGGCTACACCTTC. It is translated as CASDGGANYGYTF.

The genes are TRBV6-1 and TRBJ2-3, with 15 bases lining up with TRBD2. Germline values: CDR1 MNHNS, CDR2 SASEGT. CDR3 length: 15 amino acids. After removal of 7 bases from V and 4 bases from J, the junction contained 3 bases not matched to a gene. CDR3 in amino acids: CASTGTSGGPDTQYF. CDR3 coding DNA: TGTGCCAGCACCGGGACTAGCGGGGGGCCAGATACGCAGTATTTT.

CDR3 in amino acids: CASSLRQGSYEQYF. DNA for the CDR3: TGTGCCAGCAGCTTGCGACAGGGCTCCTACGAGCAGTACTTC. The chain uses TRBV9 and TRBJ2-7; 7 nucleotides line up with TRBD1. V shed 4 bases and J 0 bases; nucleotides not matched to a gene: 4. Germline V lookup: CDR1 SGDLS, CDR2 YYNGEE. The CDR3 covers 14 residues. Full variable domain (rest looked up from reference TRBV9 and TRBJ2-7): DSGVTQTPKHLITATGQRVTLRCSPRSGDLSVYWYQQSLDQGLQFLIQYYNGEERAKGNILERFSAQQFPDLHSELNLSSLELGDSALYFCASSLRQGSYEQYFGPGTRLTVT.

V usage is TRBV18 and J usage is TRBJ2-7; D is possibly TRBD1 (6 bases). This CDR3 has 14 amino acids. Trimming pared 1 base from V and 2 bases from J, leaving 9 bases between. Germline CDR1 is KGHSH and CDR2 is LQKENI. CDR3 protein: CASSPRQGTYEQYF. The CDR3 DNA is TGTGCCAGCTCACCACGCCAGGGGACCTACGAGCAGTACTTC. The entire variable domain, with the rest obtained from reference TRBV18 and TRBJ2-7, is as follows: NAGVMQNPRHLVRRRGQEARLRCSPMKGHSHVYWYRQLPEEGLKFMVYLQKENIIDESGMPKERFSAEFPKEGPSILRIQQVVRGDSAAYFCASSPRQGTYEQYFGPGTRLTVT.

This clone was counted a few times. V and J are TRBV5-6 and TRBJ1-1; unclear D gene. The V end was cut by 2 bases, the J end by 1 base, with 12 bases between. Germline loops: CDR1 SGHDT, CDR2 YYEEEE. This CDR3 contains 15 residues. CDR3 residues: CASSLSPNRNTEAFF. Here the CDR3 DNA reads TGTGCCAGCAGCTTATCTCCCAACAGGAACACTGAAGCTTTCTTT. Full variable domain (rest looked up from reference TRBV5-6 and TRBJ1-1): DAGVTQSPTHLIKTRGQQVTLRCSPKSGHDTVSWYQQALGQGPQFIFQYYEEEERQRGNFPDRFSGHQFPNYSSELNVNALLLGDSALYLCASSLSPNRNTEAFFGQGTRLTVV.

The chain recombines TRBV6-6 with TRBJ2-2; 7 bases agree with TRBD1. Germline V gene lookup returns CDR1 MNHNY and CDR2 SVGAGI (reference sequence). This CDR3 spans 15 amino acids. V gave up 7 bases and J gave up 3 bases; unmatched junction bases: 8. The CDR3 reads CASILDRVDTGELFF. CDR3 DNA: TGTGCCAGCATCCTAGACAGGGTGGACACCGGGGAGCTGTTTTTT.

The chain recombines TRBV9 with TRBJ1-1; TRBD1 aligns across 7 bases. Germline assignment: CDR1 SGDLS and CDR2 YYNGEE. J was trimmed by 0 bases and V by 3 bases; bases with no gene match: 5. CDR3 length equals 15 residues. For the CDR3, the DNA is TGTGCCAGCAGCGATGGGGACAGACTGAACACTGAAGCTTTCTTT. As protein: CASSDGDRLNTEAFF.

This chain connects TRBV14 to TRBJ2-2; 8 bases map to TRBD1. Germline lookup yields CDR1 SGHDN and CDR2 FVKESK. Germline trimming cut 4 bases from V and 5 bases from J; bases unmatched to any gene: 6. CDR3 length: 15 residues. The CDR3 here is CASSPDQGATGELFF. CDR3 nucleotide sequence: TGTGCCAGCAGCCCCGATCAGGGGGCGACCGGGGAGCTGTTTTTT.

The chain has TRBV2 and TRBJ1-5; TRBD1 matches 7 bases. Germline-derived CDR1 and CDR2 are SNHLY and FYNNEI. V gave up 6 bases and J gave up 7 bases; unmatched junction bases: 9. The CDR3 consists of 14 residues. CDR3 DNA: TGTGCCAGCAGACTCACAGGGGAAAGGCAGCCCCAGCATTTT. Translated, it gives CASRLTGERQPQHF.

The chain joins TRBV7-2 to TRBJ2-3, with D perhaps TRBD1 (6 bases). The germline gives CDR1 SGHTA, CDR2 FQGNSA. V lost 5 bases to trimming and J lost 3 bases, with 12 bases between them. CDR3 length: 14 amino acids. CDR3 bases: TGTGCCAGCAGCGTCCATCAGGGGACAGATACGCAGTATTTT. This codes for CASSVHQGTDTQYF. Combining the CDR3 with reference TRBV7-2 and TRBJ2-3 gives the whole variable domain GAGVSQSPSNKVTEKGKDVELRCDPISGHTALYWYRQSLGQGLEFLIYFQGNSAPDKSGLPSDRFSAERTGGSVSTLTIQRTQQEDSAVYLCASSVHQGTDTQYFGPGTRLTVL.

The CDR3 spells CASSLAAVGNQPQHF. CDR3 in DNA: TGTGCCAGCAGTTTAGCCGCAGTCGGCAATCAGCCCCAGCATTTT. The chain employs TRBV28 and TRBJ1-5; D not resolved. The V gene lost 2 bases and the J gene lost 2 bases, with 10 bases spanning the gap. This CDR3 has 15 amino acids. Germline values: CDR1 MDHEN, CDR2 SYDVKM.

The genes are TRBV5-6 and TRBJ2-7; tentatively, D is TRBD2 (5 bases). The CDR3 loop spans 16 amino acids. Germline CDR1 and CDR2: SGHDT and YYEEEE. Trimming left V 4 bases short and J 0 bases short, with 17 bases between. The CDR3 protein is CASSVIPGFVSYEQYF. The DNA of the CDR3 is TGTGCCAGCAGCGTAATACCGGGATTCGTCTCCTACGAGCAGTACTTC.

The chain joins TRBV15 to TRBJ1-2; no clear D gene. The germline V gene has CDR1 LNHNV and CDR2 YYDKDF (reference sequence). V gave up 3 bases and J gave up 8 bases, with 19 bases separating them. CDR3 length: 15 amino acids. The CDR3, as DNA: TGTGCCACCAGCAGGGGCGGGTCCCCAGTCCAAGGCTACACCTTC. Translated, it gives CATSRGGSPVQGYTF. The full variable domain, completed using reference TRBV15 and TRBJ1-2, is DAMVIQNPRYQVTQFGKPVTLSCSQTLNHNVMYWYQQKSSQAPKLLFHYYDKDFNNEADTPDNFQSRRPNTSFCFLDIRSPGLGDTAMYLCATSRGGSPVQGYTFGSGTRLTVV.

V usage is TRBV5-1 and J usage is TRBJ1-1, with TRBD1 matching over 9 bases. The junction had 7 bases not matched to a gene; V was cut back by 4 bases and J by 6 bases. The CDR3 covers 14 residues. CDR1 is SGHRS, CDR2 YFSETQ, per germline. The CDR3 DNA reads TGCGCCAGCAGCAGGGACAGGGAGCTCGCTGAAGCTTTCTTT. It translates to CASSRDRELAEAFF.

V usage is TRBV5-1 and J usage is TRBJ1-2; D may be TRBD1 (5 bases). Trimming cost V 1 base and J 3 bases, with 19 bases left between them. The CDR3 extends over 17 amino acids. Germline V gene data show CDR1 as SGHRS and CDR2 as YFSETQ. CDR3 protein: CASSLTQGGWVDYGYTF. The DNA of the CDR3 is TGCGCCAGCAGCTTGACTCAGGGAGGATGGGTCGACTATGGCTACACCTTC.